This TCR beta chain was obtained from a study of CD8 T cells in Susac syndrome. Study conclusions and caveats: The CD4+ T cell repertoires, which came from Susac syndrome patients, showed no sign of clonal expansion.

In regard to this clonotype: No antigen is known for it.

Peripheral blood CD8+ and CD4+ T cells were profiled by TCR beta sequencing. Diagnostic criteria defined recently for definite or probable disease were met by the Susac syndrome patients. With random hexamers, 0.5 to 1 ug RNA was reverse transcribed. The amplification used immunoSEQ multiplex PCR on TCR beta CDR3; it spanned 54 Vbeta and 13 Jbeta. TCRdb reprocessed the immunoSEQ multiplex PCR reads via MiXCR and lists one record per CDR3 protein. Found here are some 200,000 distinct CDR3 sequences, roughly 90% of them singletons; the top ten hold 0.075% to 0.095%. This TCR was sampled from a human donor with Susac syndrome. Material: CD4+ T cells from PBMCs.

The CDR3 loop reads CASSFRRGGETQYF. The CDR3 nucleotides are TGTGCCAGCAGCTTTCGGCGGGGTGGAGAGACCCAGTACTTC. The chain uses TRBV7-9 and TRBJ2-5; weak D call: TRBD2 (6 bases). Per germline, CDR1 SEHNR and CDR2 FQNEAQ (reference sequence). The ends were cut back, 3 bases at V and 4 bases at J, with 12 bases in the middle. The CDR3 totals 14 residues.